This T cell receptor beta chain was captured by sequencing in a study of CD8 T cells in ankylosing spondylitis. Points on this clonotype: The antigen is not known.

Broader study findings: Blood from ankylosing spondylitis patients appeared to carry a characteristic roughly 8-variant TCR beta motif.

Germline V gene sequence: CDR1 SGHNT, CDR2 YYREEE (reference sequence). The trim removed 5 bases at V and 4 bases at J, leaving 7 bases unmatched. CDR3 size: 15 residues. TCRdb reprocessed the 5' RACE reads via MiXCR and lists one record per CDR3 protein. This sample has around 770,000 distinct CDR3 sequences, with about an eighth found just once. The origin of this receptor is a male donor with ankylosing spondylitis. Sample: blood, either unsorted or a sorted T cell fraction (not recorded which). This chain uses TRBV5-4 with TRBJ1-4; 8 bases map to TRBD1. In DNA, the CDR3 is TGTGCCAGCAGTCCTGGACAGGGTGGTAATGAAAAACTGTTTTTT. Encoded protein: CASSPGQGGNEKLFF.